A selection of T cell receptor beta chains follows, all from one sample in a study of cytomegalovirus exposure and HLA in healthy donors. Assay: immunoSEQ multiplex PCR; the TCRdb copy retains only in-frame clones and omits some. This table has tens of thousands of clones, 78% appearing once. Sequenced input: PBMCs. These receptors were taken from a female donor in good health and CMV-seronegative. Each CDR3 is given with its conserved first and last residue. The D gene is left open where the match is weak. Rows give clone size only sometimes, using once, few, many, or a class for an expanded clone.

size	D	length	V	J	DNA	CDR3
few	TRBD2	19	TRBV11-2	TRBJ2-1	TGTGCCAGCAGCAAAAACCCAGGGGACCCGGCTAGCGGGGGGAGTGAGCAGTTCTTC	CASSKNPGDPASGGSEQFF
.	TRBD1	16	TRBV5-1	TRBJ1-1	TGCGCCAGCAGCTTGGGTCTTTGGGACAGAGACCGCCAAGCTTTCTTT	CASSLGLWDRDRQAFF
.	TRBD1	16	TRBV4-1	TRBJ1-2	TGCGCCAGCAGCCAACTCGGGACAGGGGTTCGCTATGGCTACACCTTC	CASSQLGTGVRYGYTF
few	.	14	TRBV2	TRBJ1-4	TGTGCCAGCAGTGTGGGCAGGCTTAGGGAAAAACTGTTTTTT	CASSVGRLREKLFF
.	TRBD2	16	TRBV9	TRBJ2-1	TGTGCCAGCAGCGTAGGCAAGCGGGGGGGCGGGAATGAGCAGTTCTTC	CASSVGKRGGGNEQFF
.	.	15	TRBV7-3	TRBJ2-5	TGTGCCAGCAGCCCCCAGGGGTTGGTCCAAGAGACCCAGTACTTC	CASSPQGLVQETQYF
.	TRBD1	13	TRBV18	TRBJ2-1	TGTGCCAGCTCACCAGGGACAGGCGGTGAGCAGTTCTTC	CASSPGTGGEQFF
.	.	15	TRBV12-1	TRBJ1-1	TGTGCCAGCAGACCGCTTCTTGGAGGGAACACTGAAGCTTTCTTT	CASRPLLGGNTEAFF
.	.	12	TRBV7-9	TRBJ1-1	TGTTCCAGCAGCTCAGGGTACACTGAAGCTTTCTTT	CSSSSGYTEAFF
.	.	15	TRBV2	TRBJ1-2	TGTGCCAGCGGGTTTCTACCGGAACAGGGTTCCGGCTACACCTTC	CASGFLPEQGSGYTF
few	.	15	TRBV7-2	TRBJ2-3	TGTGCCAGCAGCTTAGGGTACAGGGTAACAGATACGCAGTATTTT	CASSLGYRVTDTQYF
.	TRBD1	13	TRBV7-2	TRBJ1-1	TGTGCCAGCAGCTTAGCGACAGGGCATGAAGCTTTCTTT	CASSLATGHEAFF
.	TRBD2	15	TRBV6-5	TRBJ2-1	TGTGCCAGCAATATCCGGCGGGGGGGACAGAATGAGCAGTTCTTC	CASNIRRGGQNEQFF
once	.	14	TRBV30	TRBJ1-4	TGTGCCTCGGACGTGAAGGGGACTAATGAAAAACTGTTTTTT	CASDVKGTNEKLFF
.	TRBD1	15	TRBV19	TRBJ1-2	TGTGCCAGTAGTATACGGGCAGGGGGGAGCTATGGCTACACCTTC	CASSIRAGGSYGYTF
once	.	13	TRBV6-6	TRBJ2-3	TGTGCCAGCTGTGTAGAGGAGAGAAATACGCAGTATTTT	CASCVEERNTQYF
.	.	15	TRBV4-1	TRBJ2-5	TGCGCCAGCAGCCAAGAATCGGTCAGCGCAGAGACCCAGTACTTC	CASSQESVSAETQYF
.	.	12	TRBV9	TRBJ1-2	TGTGCCAGCAGCGCCCTTCAGGACAGCTACACCTTC	CASSALQDSYTF
.	.	15	TRBV7-3	TRBJ1-6	TGTGCCAGCAGCTTAACCGGGAACTATAATTCACCCCTCCACTTT	CASSLTGNYNSPLHF
.	TRBD1	15	TRBV7-2	TRBJ1-6	TGTGCCAGCAGCTTAGGGCAGGGGGCTTATTCACCCCTCCACTTT	CASSLGQGAYSPLHF
.	TRBD1	14	TRBV19	TRBJ1-6	TGTGCCAGTATCTCTACAGGGGAACGATCACCCCTCCACTTT	CASISTGERSPLHF
.	.	14	TRBV15	TRBJ2-1	TGTGCCACCAGCAGAGATGATCGGGTCCATGAGCAGTTCTTC	CATSRDDRVHEQFF
.	.	15	TRBV6-1	TRBJ1-3	TGTGCCAGCAGTGACGGGGTTATCTCTGGAAACACCATATATTTT	CASSDGVISGNTIYF
.	.	16	TRBV11-2	TRBJ2-5	TGTGCCAGCAGCCGGACCAAGGCAGGGGGGCAAGAGACCCAGTACTTC	CASSRTKAGGQETQYF
once	.	12	TRBV7-9	TRBJ2-1	TGTGCCAGCAGCTTAGCAGGGGGGGCATATTTCTTC	CASSLAGGAYFF
.	.	14	TRBV4-1	TRBJ2-1	TGCGCCAGCAGCCGGCTAGAACCCACTCGTGAGCAGTTCTTC	CASSRLEPTREQFF
.	.	13	TRBV19	TRBJ1-4	TGTGCCAGTACTGACCGGGGTAATGAAAAACTGTTTTTT	CASTDRGNEKLFF
.	.	14	TRBV2	TRBJ1-2	TGTGCCAGCAGTGACTGGACAGTCCAGGGAGGCTACACCTTC	CASSDWTVQGGYTF
few	TRBD1	20	TRBV19	TRBJ1-1	TGTGCCAGTAAAAGTGGAACGTTTACATACAGGGGGCTGAGGAACACTGAAGCTTTCTTT	CASKSGTFTYRGLRNTEAFF